These 13 T cell receptor beta chains were sequenced from one sample in a study of blood T cells in healthy people across ages. Next came a second PCR, run for roughly 6 to 11 cycles, which used a sample-barcoded 5' primer along with a J-beta primer mix. MiXCR, run by TCRdb on the 5' RACE reads, gives a single entry per CDR3 protein. The sample holds 700,000 to 800,000 distinct CDR3 sequences; around 40% are singletons and the top ten take around 20%. Sequencing used blood. Receptors originate from a woman aged 55-69 years in good health.

V and J are TRBV20-1 and TRBJ2-1; weak D call: TRBD2 (5 bases). V lost 5 bases to trimming and J lost 1 base, with 15 bases between them. This CDR3 contains 15 residues. The germline V gene encodes CDR1 DFQATT and CDR2 SNEGSKA (reference sequence). CDR3: CSAGSGGRSYNEQFF. CDR3 nucleotide sequence: TGCAGTGCTGGCTCAGGTGGGAGATCCTACAATGAGCAGTTCTTC.

This chain links TRBV14 with TRBJ1-1; D gene ambiguous. V was pared by 1 base and J by 0 bases, with 9 bases between. This CDR3 is built from 15 residues. Germline CDR1 reads SGHDN; CDR2 reads FVKESK. CDR3 residues: CASSQVVGLNTEAFF. The CDR3 nucleotides read TGTGCCAGCAGCCAAGTTGTGGGATTGAACACTGAAGCTTTCTTT.

The chain is built from TRBV4-2 and TRBJ1-4, with TRBD1 identical over 7 bases. After removal of 0 bases from V and 4 bases from J, the junction contained 8 bases not matched to a gene. CDR1 is LGHNA, CDR2 YNFKEQ, per germline. The CDR3 contains 17 residues. CDR3 residues: CASSQDDGTVNNEKLFF. Here the CDR3 DNA reads TGTGCCAGCAGCCAAGATGATGGGACAGTAAATAATGAAAAACTGTTTTTT.

This rearrangement joins TRBV20-1 to TRBJ2-6, with TRBD1 matching 10 bases. V was clipped by 1 base and J by 5 bases; unmatched bases: 8. The CDR3 sequence is 17 residues long. Germline CDR1 is DFQATT and CDR2 is SNEGSKA (reference sequence). The CDR3, as DNA: TGCAGTGCTAGAGTCCCGGGACAGGGGATGAGGGCCAACGTCCTGACTTTC. Translation gives CSARVPGQGMRANVLTF.

The chain employs TRBV18 and TRBJ2-7; D not resolved. The CDR3 has 14 amino acids. V was clipped by 2 bases and J by 6 bases, with 14 bases between them. CDR1 and CDR2 (germline): KGHSH, LQKENI. For the CDR3, the DNA is TGTGCCAGCTCACCAATAGGAGCCCCTGGCGAGCAGTACTTC. It specifies CASSPIGAPGEQYF.

This clonotype has just a few counts. The V call is TRBV7-3, the J call TRBJ1-2; 7 nucleotides match TRBD1. Per germline, CDR1 SGHTA and CDR2 FQGTGA. V lost 0 bases, J lost 7 bases, and 5 bases stayed unmatched. The length of the CDR3 is 14 residues. The CDR3 DNA reads as TGTGCCAGCAGCTTAACGAAGGGGGCTGGTGGCTACACCTTC. Protein sequence: CASSLTKGAGGYTF.

This clonotype was seen just once. This chain joins TRBV20-1 and TRBJ2-7; 10 bases agree with TRBD1. With the DNA end fitting TRBJ2-5 better, the J assignment may be wrong. Germline values: CDR1 DFQATT, CDR2 SNEGSKA (reference sequence). This CDR3 is 14 amino acids long. CDR3: CSASVRQGAETQYF. The CDR3 bases are TGCAGTGCTAGTGTGAGACAGGGGGCTGAGACCCAGTACTTC.

V is TRBV29-1 and J is TRBJ2-5, with D unresolved. The end of the DNA is better explained by TRBJ2-7, so the J call may be wrong. The germline V gene has CDR1 SQVTM and CDR2 ANQGSEA. The CDR3 is 12 amino acids. This CDR3 is CSVAHGNYEQYF. The CDR3 DNA sequence: TGCAGCGTTGCCCACGGCAACTACGAGCAGTACTTC.

This chain joins TRBV5-5 and TRBJ2-1; TRBD1 matches at 8 bases. Germline CDR1 reads SGHKS; CDR2 reads YYEKEE (reference sequence). The CDR3 consists of 15 residues. V shed 3 bases and J 6 bases; nucleotides not matched to a gene: 8. CDR3 sequence reads: CASSWGQGAINEQFF. Written as DNA, the CDR3 is TGTGCCAGCAGCTGGGGCCAGGGGGCGATCAATGAGCAGTTCTTC.

In its sample, this clonotype was seen a few times. The chain has TRBV11-1 and TRBJ2-7; 8 bases match TRBD2. The CDR3 is made up of 15 amino acids. Per the germline V gene, CDR1 is SGHAT and CDR2 is FQDESV (reference sequence). J lost 3 bases, V lost 5 bases, and 9 bases had no gene match. The CDR3 region has the DNA TGTGCCAGCAGCCTTGGCGACGCGGGGGGCTACGAGCAGTACTTC. It yields the protein CASSLGDAGGYEQYF.

V gene TRBV20-1 combines with J gene TRBJ2-7; 12 nucleotides align to TRBD2. The CDR3 has 14 amino acids. CDR1 and CDR2 (germline): DFQATT, SNEGSKA (reference sequence). The ends lost 5 bases at V and 5 bases at J; junction bases unmatched: 7. CDR3 in amino acids: CSAALAGGPDEQYF. The CDR3, as DNA: TGCAGTGCTGCCCTAGCGGGAGGGCCGGACGAGCAGTACTTC.

The chain combines TRBV10-3 with TRBJ1-3; 10 positions match TRBD1. This CDR3 is built from 16 residues. Germline V CDR1 and CDR2: ENHRY, SYGVKD. V was pared by 4 bases and J by 0 bases, with 3 bases of the junction left unmatched. The CDR3 region is CAISVGQGVSGNTIYF. Here the CDR3 DNA reads TGTGCCATCAGTGTTGGACAGGGGGTCTCTGGAAACACCATATATTTT.

The chain combines TRBV6-4 with TRBJ2-3; D may be TRBD2 (6 bases). Germline-derived CDR1 and CDR2 are MRHNA and SNTAGT. V lost 2 bases and J 5 bases, leaving 14 bases between the germline ends. The CDR3 runs to 15 residues. CDR3 nucleotides: TGTGCCAGCAGTGACGCTGCTGGGGAGGTAGATACGCAGTATTTT. It translates to CASSDAAGEVDTQYF.